A single sample gave rise to the 17 T cell receptor beta chains below, sequenced in a study of blood T cells in healthy people across ages. Primed by a sample-barcoded 5' primer and a J-beta primer mix, a second PCR proceeded for roughly 7 to 11 cycles. TCRdb ran MiXCR on the 5' RACE reads and lists one entry per CDR3 protein. The sample contains around 690,000 distinct CDR3 sequences, 58% of which appear only once. What was sequenced was blood. The receptor source for this set is a man aged 55 to 69 in good health.

The CDR3 DNA sequence: TGTGCCAGCAGAGCCACAGCGACCCAGTACTTC. This codes for CASRATATQYF. V and J are TRBV7-9 and TRBJ2-7, with unresolved D. The J call may be faulty, since TRBJ2-5 better matches the DNA end. The CDR3 is 11 residues long. Germline V CDR1 and CDR2: SEHNR, FQNEAQ (reference sequence).

In its sample, this clonotype was seen once. The chain couples TRBV5-1 to TRBJ2-3; 7 positions agree with TRBD1. The V segment lost 0 bases and the J segment 0 bases; nucleotides outside the gene matches: 4. Per germline, CDR1 SGHRS and CDR2 YFSETQ. The CDR3 contains 16 residues. DNA of the CDR3: TGCGCCAGCAGCTTGGTTACAGGGGACAGCACAGATACGCAGTATTTT. It is translated as CASSLVTGDSTDTQYF.

This clonotype was recorded once. The chain combines TRBV7-6 with TRBJ2-7; 10 bases align to TRBD2. From germline, CDR1 is SGHVS and CDR2 FNYEAQ. The CDR3 is 14 amino acids. V was pared by 1 base and J by 7 bases, with 4 bases of the junction left unmatched. The CDR3 is CASSLGLAGEEQYF. The DNA of the CDR3 is TGTGCCAGCAGCTTAGGTCTAGCGGGGGAAGAGCAGTACTTC. Filled out from reference TRBV7-6 and TRBJ2-7, the complete variable domain reads GAGVSQSPRYKVTKRGQDVALRCDPISGHVSLYWYRQALGQGPEFLTYFNYEAQQDKSGLPNDRFSAERPEGSISTLTIQRTEQRDSAMYRCASSLGLAGEEQYFGPGTRLTVT.

This chain connects TRBV5-1 to TRBJ1-5, with D hard to call. Trimming removed 0 bases from V and 2 bases from J, with 9 bases in between. Germline V gene data show CDR1 as SGHRS and CDR2 as YFSETQ. The CDR3 has 15 amino acids. CDR3 nucleotide sequence: TGCGCCAGCAGCTTGGGTCAGCAGGGCAATCAGCCCCAGCATTTT. This sequence encodes CASSLGQQGNQPQHF. Together with reference TRBV5-1 and TRBJ1-5, the CDR3 gives the full variable domain: KAGVTQTPRYLIKTRGQQVTLSCSPISGHRSVSWYQQTPGQGLQFLFEYFSETQRNKGNFPGRFSGRQFSNSRSEMNVSTLELGDSALYLCASSLGQQGNQPQHFGDGTRLSIL.

The V call is TRBV7-9, the J call TRBJ2-3; D ambiguous. The CDR3 covers 13 residues. Per germline, CDR1 SEHNR and CDR2 FQNEAQ (reference sequence). V was shortened by 0 bases and J by 5 bases, with 6 bases between the two germline ends. The CDR3 sequence is CASSLALKDTQYF. The CDR3 DNA reads as TGTGCCAGCAGCTTAGCGCTAAAAGATACGCAGTATTTT.

The chain is built from TRBV25-1 and TRBJ2-3; possible D gene TRBD1, 5 bases. Germline V lookup: CDR1 MGHDK, CDR2 SYGVNS. CDR3 length equals 14 residues. V lost 5 bases to trimming and J lost 0 bases, with 9 bases between them. This CDR3 is CASSSRASTDTQYF. The CDR3 DNA sequence: TGTGCCAGCAGTTCCAGGGCTAGCACAGATACGCAGTATTTT.

The J gene is TRBJ2-2, the V gene TRBV9; D gene uncertain. Germline V gene data show CDR1 as SGDLS and CDR2 as YYNGEE. The CDR3 runs 15 residues. V was pared by 0 bases and J by 3 bases, with 9 bases between. The CDR3 sequence is CASSVVVGDTGELFF. The CDR3 DNA sequence: TGTGCCAGCAGCGTAGTCGTCGGAGACACCGGGGAGCTGTTTTTT.

This clonotype came up a few times. The chain recombines TRBV28 with TRBJ2-7, with 8 bases lining up with TRBD1. Unmatched junction bases numbered 7, after V lost 11 bases and J lost 4 bases. CDR3 size: 12 residues. CDR1 MDHEN and CDR2 SYDVKM come from the germline V gene. CDR3 nucleotides: TGTGCCTCCGGACAGGGTTCTTACGAGCAGTACTTC. This encodes CASGQGSYEQYF. The entire variable domain, with the rest obtained from reference TRBV28 and TRBJ2-7, is as follows: DVKVTQSSRYLVKRTGEKVFLECVQDMDHENMFWYRQDPGLGLRLIYFSYDVKMKEKGDIPEGYSVSREKKERFSLILESASTNQTSMYLCASGQGSYEQYFGPGTRLTVT.

The chain couples TRBV2 to TRBJ1-2; no firm D call. Trimming shortened V by 2 bases and J by 7 bases, and 14 bases separated the two germline ends. Germline V CDR1 and CDR2: SNHLY, FYNNEI. The CDR3 runs to 14 residues. The CDR3 DNA reads as TGTGCCAGCAGTGAAATTGTTCCTGAGGGTGGCTACACCTTC. The encoded protein is CASSEIVPEGGYTF.

This clonotype was picked up a small number of times. The chain combines TRBV5-6 with TRBJ2-1; D is perhaps TRBD2 (6 bases). V lost 3 bases and J lost 8, with 15 bases in between. Germline V gene sequence: CDR1 SGHDT, CDR2 YYEEEE. This CDR3 is built from 14 residues. The CDR3 nucleotides read TGTGCCAGCAGCTCGATAAGACCGGGGGATGAGCAGTTCTTC. Protein product: CASSSIRPGDEQFF.

The chain is built from TRBV24-1 and TRBJ2-1; D gene ambiguous. The CDR3 totals 16 residues. Germline values: CDR1 KGHDR, CDR2 SFDVKD. The ends were cut back, 4 bases at V and 0 bases at J, with 12 bases in the middle. DNA of the CDR3: TGTGCCACCAGTGACGAGAGACTGAGCTCCTACAATGAGCAGTTCTTC. This sequence encodes CATSDERLSSYNEQFF.

This clonotype was detected only a few times. Relative to the germline gene, one junction end is altered; a read error may explain this. V is TRBV5-1 and J is TRBJ1-2; 7 bases match TRBD1. Germline V lookup: CDR1 SGHRS, CDR2 YFSETQ. The CDR3 runs 11 residues. The CDR3 reads CASSTGVGYTF. As DNA, the CDR3 is TGTGCCAGCAGTACAGGGGTCGGCTACACCTTC.

V and J are TRBV12-3 or TRBV12-4 and TRBJ1-1; D unclear. Trimming took off 4 bases at V and 7 bases at J, with 10 bases between the two ends. This CDR3 region has 12 residues. CDR3 bases: TGTGCCAGCAGTTATCCCCGGGGTGAAGCTTTCTTT. Its translation is CASSYPRGEAFF.

J is TRBJ1-2 and V is TRBV29-1, with 7 bases lining up with TRBD1. V gave up 5 bases and J gave up 0 bases; unmatched junction bases: 6. In germline, CDR1 is SQVTM, CDR2 ANQGSEA. The CDR3 sequence is 14 residues long. Here the CDR3 reads CSVSIGTANYGYTF. The DNA for the CDR3 is TGCAGCGTTTCCATCGGGACAGCTAACTATGGCTACACCTTC.

At least ten counts were recorded for this clonotype. The J gene is TRBJ2-2, the V gene TRBV4-1, with 8 bases matching TRBD2. This CDR3 spans 17 amino acids. The V and J ends lost 3 bases and 5 bases, in that order; junction bases with no gene match: 11. The V gene's germline CDR1 is MGHRA and CDR2 YSYEKL. The CDR3 is CASSHPGGGLGTGELFF. The CDR3 bases are TGCGCCAGCAGCCACCCCGGGGGGGGGCTAGGGACCGGGGAGCTGTTTTTT.

The rearrangement joins TRBV20-1 to TRBJ2-1; 8 positions match TRBD1. Germline CDR1 and CDR2: DFQATT and SNEGSKA (reference sequence). This CDR3 region has 15 residues. The J segment lost 0 bases and the V segment lost 5 bases, leaving 6 bases of the junction unmatched. CDR3 in amino acids: CSARTGNPSYNEQFF. In DNA form, the CDR3 reads TGCAGTGCTCGGACAGGGAACCCCTCCTACAATGAGCAGTTCTTC.

Worth noting for this clonotype: Given a far larger clone just one base away, this is likely a sequencing read error. This chain uses TRBV5-5 with TRBJ2-5, with D tentatively TRBD1 or TRBD2 (5 bases each). V lost 2 bases, J lost 5 bases, and 10 bases lay in between. Germline V gene lookup returns CDR1 SGHKS and CDR2 YYEKEE (reference sequence). The CDR3 is 13 residues long. CDR3 in DNA: TGTGCCAGCAGCTTCACATGGGGGGAGACCCAGTACTTC. Residues: CASSFTWGETQYF.